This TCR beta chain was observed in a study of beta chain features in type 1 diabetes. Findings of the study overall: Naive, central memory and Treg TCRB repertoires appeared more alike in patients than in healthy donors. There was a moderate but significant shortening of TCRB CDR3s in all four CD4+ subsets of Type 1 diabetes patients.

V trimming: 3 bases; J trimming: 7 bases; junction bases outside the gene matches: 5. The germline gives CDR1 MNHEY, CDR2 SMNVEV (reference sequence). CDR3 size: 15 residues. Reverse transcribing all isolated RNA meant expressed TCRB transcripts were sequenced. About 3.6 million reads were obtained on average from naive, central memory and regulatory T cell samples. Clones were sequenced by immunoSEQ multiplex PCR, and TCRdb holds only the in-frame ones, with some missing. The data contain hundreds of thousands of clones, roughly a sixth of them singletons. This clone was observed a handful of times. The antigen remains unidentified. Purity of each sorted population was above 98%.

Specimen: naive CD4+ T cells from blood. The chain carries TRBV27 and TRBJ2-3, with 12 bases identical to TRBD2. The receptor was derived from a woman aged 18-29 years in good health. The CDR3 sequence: CASSFLAGGQYTQYF. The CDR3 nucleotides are TGTGCCAGCAGTTTTCTAGCGGGAGGGCAGTATACGCAGTATTTT.